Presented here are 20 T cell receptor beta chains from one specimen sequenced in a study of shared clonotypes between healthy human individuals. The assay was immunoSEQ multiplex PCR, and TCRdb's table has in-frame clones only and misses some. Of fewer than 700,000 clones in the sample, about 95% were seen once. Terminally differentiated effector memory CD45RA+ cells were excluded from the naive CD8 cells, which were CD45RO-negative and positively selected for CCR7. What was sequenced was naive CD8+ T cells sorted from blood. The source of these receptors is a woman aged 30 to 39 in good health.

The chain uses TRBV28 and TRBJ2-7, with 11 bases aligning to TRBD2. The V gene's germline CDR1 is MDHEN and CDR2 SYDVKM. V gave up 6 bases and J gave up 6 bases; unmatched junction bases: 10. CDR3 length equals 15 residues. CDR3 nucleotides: TGTGCCAGCAGGCCGCTTAGCGGGAGGGCCAGCGAGCAGTACTTC. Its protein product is CASRPLSGRASEQYF.

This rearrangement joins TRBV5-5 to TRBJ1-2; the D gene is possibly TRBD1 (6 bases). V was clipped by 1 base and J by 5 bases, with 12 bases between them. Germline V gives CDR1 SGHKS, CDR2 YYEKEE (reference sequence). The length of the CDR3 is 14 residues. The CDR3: CASSLPGTPYGYTF. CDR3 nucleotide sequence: TGTGCCAGCAGCTTGCCCGGGACACCTTATGGCTACACCTTC.

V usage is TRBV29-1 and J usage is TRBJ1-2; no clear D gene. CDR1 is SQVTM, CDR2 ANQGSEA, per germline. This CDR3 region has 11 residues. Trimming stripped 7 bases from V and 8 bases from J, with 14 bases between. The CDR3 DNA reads TGCAGCGGGGCCGACGCTCGGGGCTACACCTTC. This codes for CSGADARGYTF. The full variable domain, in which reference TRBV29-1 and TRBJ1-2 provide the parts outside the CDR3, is SAVISQKPSRDICQRGTSLTIQCQVDSQVTMMFWYRQQPGQSLTLIATANQGSEATYESGFVIDKFPISRPNLTFSTLTVSNMSPEDSSIYLCSGADARGYTFGSGTRLTVV.

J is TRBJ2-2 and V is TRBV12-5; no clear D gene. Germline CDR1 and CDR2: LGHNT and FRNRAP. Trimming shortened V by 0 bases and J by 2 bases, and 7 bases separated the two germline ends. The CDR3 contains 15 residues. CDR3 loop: CASGLVKGNTGELFF. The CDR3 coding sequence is TGTGCTAGTGGTTTGGTAAAGGGAAACACCGGGGAGCTGTTTTTT.

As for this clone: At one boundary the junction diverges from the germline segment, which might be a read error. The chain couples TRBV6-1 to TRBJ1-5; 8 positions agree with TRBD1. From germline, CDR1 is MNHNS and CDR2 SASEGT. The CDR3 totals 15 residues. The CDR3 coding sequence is TGTGCCAGCAGTGAATTTTCAGGGGGCAAACAGCCCCAGCATTTT. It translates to CASSEFSGGKQPQHF.

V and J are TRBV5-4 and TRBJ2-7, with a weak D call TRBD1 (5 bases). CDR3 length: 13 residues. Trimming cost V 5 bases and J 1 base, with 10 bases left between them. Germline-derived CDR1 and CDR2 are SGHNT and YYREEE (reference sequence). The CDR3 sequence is CASRDGASYEQYF. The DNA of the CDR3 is TGTGCCAGCAGGGATGGGGCTTCCTACGAGCAGTACTTC.

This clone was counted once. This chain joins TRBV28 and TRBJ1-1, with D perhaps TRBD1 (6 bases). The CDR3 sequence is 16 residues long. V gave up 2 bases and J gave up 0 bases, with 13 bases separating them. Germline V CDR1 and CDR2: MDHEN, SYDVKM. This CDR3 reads CASSLNRDLMNTEAFF. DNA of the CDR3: TGTGCCAGCAGTTTAAACAGGGATTTGATGAACACTGAAGCTTTCTTT. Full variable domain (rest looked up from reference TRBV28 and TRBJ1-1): DVKVTQSSRYLVKRTGEKVFLECVQDMDHENMFWYRQDPGLGLRLIYFSYDVKMKEKGDIPEGYSVSREKKERFSLILESASTNQTSMYLCASSLNRDLMNTEAFFGQGTRLTVV.

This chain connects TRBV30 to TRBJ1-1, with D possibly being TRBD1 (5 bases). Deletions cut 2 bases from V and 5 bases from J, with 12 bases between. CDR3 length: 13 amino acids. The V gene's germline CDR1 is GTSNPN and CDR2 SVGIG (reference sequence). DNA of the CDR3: TGTGCCTGGAGTTGGGTGGGGGGGACTGAAGCTTTCTTT. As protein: CAWSWVGGTEAFF.

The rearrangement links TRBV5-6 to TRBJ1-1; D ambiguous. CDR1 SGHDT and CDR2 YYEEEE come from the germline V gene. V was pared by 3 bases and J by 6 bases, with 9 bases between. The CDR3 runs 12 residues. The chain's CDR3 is CASSSLDSEAFF. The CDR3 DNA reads TGTGCCAGCAGCTCTTTGGACTCTGAAGCTTTCTTT.

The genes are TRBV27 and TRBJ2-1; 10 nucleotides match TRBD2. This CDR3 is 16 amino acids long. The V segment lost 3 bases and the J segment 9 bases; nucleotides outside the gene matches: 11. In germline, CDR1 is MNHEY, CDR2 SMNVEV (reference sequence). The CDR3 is CASSLSLAGAAREQFF. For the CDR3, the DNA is TGTGCCAGCAGTTTGTCCCTAGCGGGAGCGGCTCGTGAGCAGTTCTTC.

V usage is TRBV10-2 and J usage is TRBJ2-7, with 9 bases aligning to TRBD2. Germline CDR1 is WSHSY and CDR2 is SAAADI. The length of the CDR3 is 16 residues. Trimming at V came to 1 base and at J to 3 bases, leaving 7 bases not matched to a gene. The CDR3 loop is CASSEWVSGGNYEQYF. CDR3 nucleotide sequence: TGCGCCAGCAGTGAGTGGGTGAGCGGGGGGAACTACGAGCAGTACTTC.

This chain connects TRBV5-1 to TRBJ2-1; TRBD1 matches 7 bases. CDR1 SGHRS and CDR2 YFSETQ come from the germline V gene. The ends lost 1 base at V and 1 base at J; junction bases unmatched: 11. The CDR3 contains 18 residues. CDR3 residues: CASSLSIDAGGSYNEQFF. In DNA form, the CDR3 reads TGCGCCAGCAGCTTGAGTATAGATGCAGGGGGTTCCTACAATGAGCAGTTCTTC.

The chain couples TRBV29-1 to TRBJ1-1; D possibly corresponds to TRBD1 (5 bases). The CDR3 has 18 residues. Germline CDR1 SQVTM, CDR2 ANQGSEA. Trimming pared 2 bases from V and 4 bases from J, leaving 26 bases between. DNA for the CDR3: TGCAGCGTTGAACCCCTACGGTTTTCCGCAGGGAGGCCCACTGAAGCTTTCTTT. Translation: CSVEPLRFSAGRPTEAFF.

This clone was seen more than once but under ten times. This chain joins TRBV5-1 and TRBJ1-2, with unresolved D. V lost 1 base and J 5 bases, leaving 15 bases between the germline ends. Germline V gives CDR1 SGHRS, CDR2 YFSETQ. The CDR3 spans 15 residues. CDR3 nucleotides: TGCGCCAGCAGCTTGATACGGACGGGAGGGTATGGCTACACCTTC. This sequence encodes CASSLIRTGGYGYTF.

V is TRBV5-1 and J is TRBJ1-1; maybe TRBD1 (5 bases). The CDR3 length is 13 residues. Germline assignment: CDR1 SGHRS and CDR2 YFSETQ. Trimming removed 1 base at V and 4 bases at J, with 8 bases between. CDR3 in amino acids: CASSLTGGTEAFF. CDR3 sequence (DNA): TGCGCCAGCAGCTTGACAGGTGGCACTGAAGCTTTCTTT.

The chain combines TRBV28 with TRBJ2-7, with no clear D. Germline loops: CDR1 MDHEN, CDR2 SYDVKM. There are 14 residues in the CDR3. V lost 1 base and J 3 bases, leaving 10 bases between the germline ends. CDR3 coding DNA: TGTGCCAGCAGTTTATCAGACTTTATCTACGAGCAGTACTTC. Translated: CASSLSDFIYEQYF.

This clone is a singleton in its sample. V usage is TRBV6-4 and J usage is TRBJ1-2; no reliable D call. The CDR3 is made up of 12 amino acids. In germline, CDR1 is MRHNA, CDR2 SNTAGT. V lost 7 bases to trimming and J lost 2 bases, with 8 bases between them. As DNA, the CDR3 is TGTGCCAGCATCATCAGGAACTATGGCTACACCTTC. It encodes CASIIRNYGYTF.

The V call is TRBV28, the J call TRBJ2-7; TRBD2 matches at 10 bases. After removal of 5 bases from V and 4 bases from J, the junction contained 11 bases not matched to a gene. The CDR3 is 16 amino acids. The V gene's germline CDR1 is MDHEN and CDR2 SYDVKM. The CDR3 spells CASSPPKREGRYEQYF. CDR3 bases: TGTGCCAGCAGTCCACCCAAGCGGGAGGGGAGGTACGAGCAGTACTTC.

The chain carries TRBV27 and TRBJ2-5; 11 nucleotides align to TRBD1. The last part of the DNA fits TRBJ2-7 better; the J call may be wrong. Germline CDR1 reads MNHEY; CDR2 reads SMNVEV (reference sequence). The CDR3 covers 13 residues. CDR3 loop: CASTVGTGGEQYF. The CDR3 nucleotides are TGTGCCAGCACCGTCGGGACAGGGGGCGAGCAGTACTTC.

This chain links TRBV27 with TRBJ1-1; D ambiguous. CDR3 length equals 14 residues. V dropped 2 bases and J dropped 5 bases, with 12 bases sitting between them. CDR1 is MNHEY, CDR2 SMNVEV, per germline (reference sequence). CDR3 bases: TGTGCCAGCAGTTTACGGTCCGGATTGACTGAAGCTTTCTTT. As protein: CASSLRSGLTEAFF.